The source of this TCR beta chain is a study of graft-versus-host responses after intestinal transplantation (dated by TCRdb to about 2021). With regard to the full study: Recipients received multivisceral, liver-intestinal, or isolated intestinal transplants. Alloreactive clones were identified by sequencing pre-transplant mixed lymphocyte reaction products and comparing these products with unstimulated pre-transplant donor and recipient T cells. After intestinal transplantation, graft-versus-host and host-versus-graft alloreactive T cell clones in the graft, circulation and bone marrow were tracked using bulk TCR-beta CDR3 sequencing. Instead of going to the commercial service, samples from a few later patients were sequenced in-house on an Illumina MiSeq and processed with MiXCR. Every recipient was given anti-thymocyte globulin induction, followed by about three years of maintenance tacrolimus and steroids. Of the roughly 23 intestinal transplant recipients enrolled in the cohort, one of whom was a retransplant, a few patients without pretransplant specimens were excluded. Donor T cell macrochimerism was defined as a peak of at least 4% donor T cells among recipient peripheral blood mononuclear cells.

The library was produced with the immunoSEQ multiplex PCR assay. High-throughput TCR-beta CDR3 sequencing of genomic DNA from most patients was performed by Adaptive Biotechnologies. In the original analysis: TCR sequencing data for 18 patients were retrieved from Adaptive's ImmunoSEQ software; three other patients were processed with MiXCR and VDJtools. CDR3 nucleotide sequences shared between donor and recipient were removed because their origin could not be assigned. To be classed as alloreactive, a clone needed at least 2-fold expansion over unstimulated cells and a minimum CFSE-low frequency of 0.002% (template counts) or 0.001% (read counts). Mappable clones were those detected in sequenced pre-transplant spleen, lymph node, or MLR CFSE-low populations of the donor or recipient. The cumulative frequency of alloreactive clones was calculated as a percentage of all sequences, weighted by copy number. Entries here come from immuneACCESS through TCRdb and include only in-frame sequences with V and J called. Some clones fail to appear in such tables; in the studies checked, an unresolved V gene covers under half of the shortfall, and the cause of the remainder is unknown. V, J and clone size derive from that table, while D and trimming were established from the DNA sequence. This sample holds over 15,000 clones; 85% to 95% were observed only once. The ten largest make up about 0.83% of the sample.

Concerning this clone itself: Which antigen it targets is not known. Base qualities are not recorded, but no much larger clone differs from it by a single base.

Study-wide conclusions, independent of this receptor: In the allografts of patients with donor T cell macrochimerism, GvH to HvG T cell clonal ratios were high. GvH clones were found in recipient bone marrow, and some of the GvH clones appeared earlier in ileal mucosa or blood, which is consistent with an intestinal mucosal origin. Conclusions were limited by the relatively low number and heterogeneity of intestinal transplant patients. Early after transplant, declines in HvG clones were associated with peak levels of circulating GvH clones.

The CDR3 measures 13 amino acids from cysteine to phenylalanine. Only CDR3 DNA is held: 39 bases, read in frame from base 1. The germline V gene (reference sequence) specifies MNHEY as CDR1 and SMNVEV as CDR2. The trim is 2 bases for V and 3 bases for J, with a gap of 7 bases between the germline ends. Blood samples were collected up to 4 times in the first month after transplant and then at least monthly when available. The chain employs TRBV27 and TRBJ1-1; TRBD1 is perhaps the D gene, given 5 matching bases. Sequenced here: PBMCs, sampled 23 days after intestinal transplant. This TCR derives from a human patient who received an intestinal transplant, so some T cells may come from the graft donor. The CDR3 has the sequence CASSLRGDTEAFF. The sequenced DNA is TGTGCCAGCAGTTTACGAGGGGACACTGAAGCTTTCTTT.